There are a few counts of the clone carrying this TCR beta chain. The CDR3 has 13 residues. Trimming removed 4 bases at V and 6 bases at J, with 13 bases between. CDR1 is SGHDN, CDR2 FVKESK, per germline. Total RNA extracted from each sample amounted to at least 6 micrograms. The entry originates in a study of blood T cells in healthy people across ages. A second PCR, run for roughly 7 to 11 cycles, used a sample-barcoded 5' primer plus a J-beta primer mix. With 12 random nucleotides, a template-switch adaptor tagged each individual cDNA molecule. TCRdb processed the 5' RACE reads anew with MiXCR; each CDR3 protein has one entry. Found here are approximately 830,000 distinct CDR3 sequences, around 62% of them singletons; the top ten hold roughly a quarter.

The sequenced sample was blood. V and J are TRBV14 and TRBJ2-7; D possibly uses TRBD1 or TRBD2 (6 bases each). This clonotype was sampled from a young man in good health. CDR3 loop: CASSRGAFGEQYF. CDR3 bases: TGTGCCAGCAGCCGGGGGGCCTTCGGCGAGCAGTACTTC.